A single sample is the source of the 4 T cell receptor beta chains below, sequenced in a study of cytomegalovirus exposure and HLA in healthy donors (dated by TCRdb to the late 2010s). Preparation of the library involved the immunoSEQ multiplex PCR assay. For the multiplex PCR, a mixture combining 60 forward primers for TCR Vbeta segments and 13 reverse primers for TCR Jbeta segments was used. Drawn from immuneACCESS, this table holds only the in-frame rearrangements with V and J called that TCRdb kept. Clones are partly lost; checked studies trace under half to an unresolved V gene and leave the rest unexplained. Within this sample are approximately 170,000 clones, with approximately 80% of them counted one time only. The ten largest clones represent about 4.3% of the sample. Sequenced: PBMCs. The receptors were gathered from a woman in her forties or fifties in good health and CMV-seropositive.

The chain carries TRBV18 and TRBJ1-1; D remains unclear. CDR3 length: 14 residues. Trimming pared 4 bases from V and 0 bases from J, leaving 9 bases between. The germline CDR1 and CDR2 sequences are KGHSH and LQKENI. The CDR3 nucleotides read TGTGCCAGCTCACGGTTAGATATGAACACTGAAGCTTTCTTT. Translation gives CASSRLDMNTEAFF.

The rearrangement uses TRBV7-2 and TRBJ1-2; 7 bases align to TRBD1. V gave up 5 bases and J gave up 2 bases; unmatched junction bases: 5. CDR3 length equals 14 residues. CDR1 SGHTA and CDR2 FQGNSA come from the germline V gene. The CDR3 reads CASSLIQGNYGYTF. The CDR3 nucleotides read TGTGCCAGCAGCCTGATACAGGGGAACTATGGCTACACCTTC.

This chain uses TRBV19 with TRBJ1-2; 8 bases align to TRBD1. J lost 5 bases, V lost 4 bases, and 9 bases had no gene match. Looked up from germline, CDR1 is LNHDA and CDR2 is SQIVND (reference sequence). The CDR3 totals 15 residues. CDR3 residues: CASSRGQGTAYGYTF. In DNA, the CDR3 is TGTGCCAGTAGTAGAGGACAGGGAACGGCTTATGGCTACACCTTC.

This clone was picked up a small number of times. The chain carries TRBV19 and TRBJ1-4; 9 bases fit TRBD1. The CDR3 has 16 residues. The trim removed 7 bases at V and 0 bases at J, leaving 6 bases unmatched. Per the germline V gene, CDR1 is LNHDA and CDR2 is SQIVND (reference sequence). CDR3 coding DNA: TGTGCCAGTACCCGGGACAGGGTGGCAACTAATGAAAAACTGTTTTTT. Amino acid sequence: CASTRDRVATNEKLFF.